This TCR beta chain stems from a study of blood T cell repertoires in COVID-19. Study as a whole: Specimens from acute and convalescent COVID-19 originated in the United States, Italy and Spain.

Trimming pared 0 bases from V and 11 bases from J, leaving 16 bases between. The CDR3 contains 14 residues. Germline CDR1 and CDR2: LGHNA and YNFKEQ. Source study methods: Estimation of nucleated cell counts relied on the amplification of reference gene primers. The method was immunoSEQ multiplex PCR; TCRdb's version includes in-frame clones alone and lacks a portion of them. V and J calls and clone size are those listed in that table; D and trimming were worked out from the DNA. Among 350,000 to 500,000 clones listed, 70% to 90% were seen once. Study members were between about 18 and 100 years old and lived in some 26 US regions. Researchers sorted participants into cohorts using their self-reported clinical history.

The sequence came from a woman younger than 30 who had been exposed to COVID-19. V is TRBV4-2 and J is TRBJ1-1; D is possibly TRBD1 (6 bases). Sequencing used PBMCs or T cells enriched from blood (not recorded which). The chain's CDR3 is CASSQERAGEMAFF. For the CDR3, the DNA is TGTGCCAGCAGCCAAGAAAGAGCAGGGGAAATGGCTTTCTTT.